A single sample is the source of the 30 T cell receptor beta chains below, sequenced in a study of regulatory T cells in long-lasting Graves disease. The time point denotes: newly diagnosed GD, antithyroid drugs for less than 3 months. From RNA extracted from PBMCs, the TCR library was made. Researchers made TCR beta libraries by using iRepertoire HTBI primers and running Arm-PCR on CDR3 regions. TCRdb fed the multiplex PCR reads into MiXCR, producing one record per CDR3 protein. The sample includes some 560,000 distinct CDR3 sequences, 15% to 20% seen only once; the top ten take just under 25%. This sample was also put to use in a study of T cells in Graves' hyperthyroidism and ophthalmopathy.

The sequencing used peripheral blood mononuclear cells (PBMCs), collected at new diagnosis, from a patient treated with antithyroid drugs. These receptors all come from a woman aged 35-65 years with Graves disease.

At least ten counts were recorded for this clonotype. J is TRBJ1-1 and V is TRBV11-2; D is ambiguous. The CDR3 consists of 10 residues. The germline V and J ends were trimmed by 2 bases and 11 bases, with 6 bases remaining between them. In germline, CDR1 is SGHAT, CDR2 FQNNGV. CDR3 bases: TGTGCCAGCAGCTTAAAGGACGCTTTCTTT. It translates to CASSLKDAFF. Filled out from reference TRBV11-2 and TRBJ1-1, the complete variable domain reads EAGVAQSPRYKIIEKRQSVAFWCNPISGHATLYWYQQILGQGPKLLIQFQNNGVVDDSQLPKDRFSAERLKGVDSTLKIQPAKLEDSAVYLCASSLKDAFFGQGTRLTVV.

Comments on this clonotype: The conserved closing phenylalanine or tryptophan is absent in this CDR3, likely reflecting a read error. The chain couples TRBV7-8 to TRBJ2-5, with D perhaps matching TRBD2 (6 bases). The germline V and J ends were trimmed by 5 bases and 5 bases, with 18 bases remaining between them. CDR1 SGHVS and CDR2 FQNEAQ come from the germline V gene. The CDR3 totals 15 residues. DNA of the CDR3: TGTGCCAGCAGCCAAGGCCCTAGCGCCCGGGAGACCCAGTACCTC. It codes for CASSQGPSARETQYL.

This clonotype was counted many times. DNA for the CDR3: TGCGCCAGCAGCTTGGGGGACGGGAATAGCAATCAGCCCCAGCATTTT. Translated, it gives CASSLGDGNSNQPQHF. The chain employs TRBV5-1 and TRBJ1-5; possible D gene TRBD1, 5 bases. Germline V gene sequence: CDR1 SGHRS, CDR2 YFSETQ. V was trimmed by 0 bases and J by 0 bases, leaving 10 bases between them. The CDR3 has 16 amino acids. Full variable domain (missing parts from reference TRBV5-1 and TRBJ1-5): KAGVTQTPRYLIKTRGQQVTLSCSPISGHRSVSWYQQTPGQGLQFLFEYFSETQRNKGNFPGRFSGRQFSNSRSEMNVSTLELGDSALYLCASSLGDGNSNQPQHFGDGTRLSIL.

The rearrangement uses TRBV7-9 and TRBJ2-3; 7 bases fit TRBD1. The DNA matches TRBJ2-7 better at its end, which makes the J call doubtful. The CDR3 sequence is 13 residues long. Germline V gene lookup returns CDR1 SEHNR and CDR2 FQNEAQ (reference sequence). The CDR3 DNA follows: TGTGCCAGCAGCGCGCCGGGACAGCTTGAGCAGTACTTC. It specifies CASSAPGQLEQYF.

The CDR3 is CASSEQGAKNTEAFF. The CDR3 nucleotides are TGTGCCAGCTCAGAACAGGGGGCGAAGAACACTGAAGCTTTCTTT. The chain uses TRBV18 and TRBJ1-1; 9 nucleotides line up with TRBD1. The CDR3 contains 15 residues. J was trimmed by 1 base and V by 5 bases; bases with no gene match: 5. Germline V lookup: CDR1 KGHSH, CDR2 LQKENI.

J is TRBJ1-4 and V is TRBV19, with no clear D. The CDR3 sequence is 14 residues long. The V gene's germline CDR1 is LNHDA and CDR2 SQIVND (reference sequence). V dropped 4 bases and J dropped 3 bases, with 9 bases sitting between them. CDR3 amino acids: CASSTSPANEKLFF. DNA for the CDR3: TGTGCCAGTAGTACTAGTCCTGCTAATGAAAAACTGTTTTTT.

The chain has TRBV4-1 and TRBJ1-2; D might be TRBD1 (6 bases). Germline V gives CDR1 MGHRA, CDR2 YSYEKL. The ends were cut back, 1 base at V and 5 bases at J, with 14 bases in the middle. This CDR3 has 15 amino acids. CDR3 nucleotide sequence: TGCGCCAGCAGCCAAGCCCGGACAGAAACTTATGGCTACACCTTC. As protein: CASSQARTETYGYTF.

This clonotype showed up many times. The J gene is TRBJ1-5, the V gene TRBV6-1; perhaps TRBD1 as D (6 bases). This CDR3 is built from 15 residues. Trimming took 6 bases from V and 3 from J, leaving 15 bases between them. Germline CDR1 is MNHNS and CDR2 is SASEGT. The CDR3 region has the DNA TGTGCCAGCAGGTCTCCCAGGGGCAACAATCAGCCCCAGCATTTT. Its protein product is CASRSPRGNNQPQHF.

This clonotype showed up many times. The chain recombines TRBV20-1 with TRBJ1-2; TRBD1 is a possible D gene (6 bases). Trimming took off 3 bases at V and 6 bases at J, with 17 bases between the two ends. Germline V lookup: CDR1 DFQATT, CDR2 SNEGSKA (reference sequence). CDR3 length: 14 residues. CDR3 nucleotides: TGCAGTGCTAGGGAAATCTACAGGGATCATGGCTACACCTTC. Protein product: CSAREIYRDHGYTF.

There are many counts of this clonotype. This chain joins TRBV9 and TRBJ2-5; TRBD2 matches 8 bases. The germline V gene encodes CDR1 SGDLS and CDR2 YYNGEE. There are 14 residues in the CDR3. Trimming removed 2 bases from V and 3 bases from J; junction bases left unmatched: 3. The CDR3, as DNA: TGTGCCAGCAGCGTCGGGCGGGGGGAAGAGACCCAGTACTTC. Amino acids: CASSVGRGEETQYF.

Ten or more counts support this clonotype. V and J are TRBV30 and TRBJ1-1; D is unclear. The V end lost 3 bases, the J end lost 4 bases, and 12 bases lay between the germline ends. CDR1 GTSNPN and CDR2 SVGIG come from the germline V gene (reference sequence). The CDR3 length is 13 residues. In nucleotides, the CDR3 is TGTGCCTGGAGCCTCCGACAATTCACTGAAGCTTTCTTT. It codes for CAWSLRQFTEAFF.

The sample holds many counts of this clonotype. CDR3 bases: TGCGCCAGCAGCTTGGAAGGGCGTGGTCAGCCCCAGCATTTT. Amino acids: CASSLEGRGQPQHF. This rearrangement joins TRBV5-1 to TRBJ1-5, with no clear D. V was clipped by 0 bases and J by 6 bases, with 10 bases between them. The CDR3 is 14 amino acids. CDR1 SGHRS and CDR2 YFSETQ come from the germline V gene.

There are a few counts of this clonotype. The chain employs TRBV3-1 and TRBJ2-1; D is perhaps TRBD2 (7 bases). Germline lookup yields CDR1 LGHDT and CDR2 YNNKEL (reference sequence). The CDR3 runs 19 residues. V was shortened by 1 base and J by 5 bases, with 24 bases between the two germline ends. The CDR3 reads CASSQAHSGPRGAHNEQFF. In DNA form, the CDR3 reads TGTGCCAGCAGCCAAGCTCACTCTGGGCCCCGGGGGGCCCACAATGAGCAGTTCTTC.

This clonotype was picked up many times. V gene TRBV20-1 combines with J gene TRBJ1-1; D might be TRBD1 (5 bases). V gave up 4 bases and J gave up 1 base, with 13 bases separating them. From germline, CDR1 is DFQATT and CDR2 SNEGSKA (reference sequence). There are 14 residues in the CDR3. CDR3 sequence: CSATMGQGNTEAFF. The CDR3 region has the DNA TGCAGTGCTACGATGGGGCAGGGGAACACTGAAGCTTTCTTT.

This clonotype appeared a few times. The rearrangement joins TRBV11-2 to TRBJ2-1, with D tentatively TRBD2 (5 bases). CDR1 and CDR2 (germline): SGHAT, FQNNGV. With 3 bases removed from V and 1 base from J, the gap between germline ends came to 7 bases. The CDR3 has 14 residues. The CDR3 sequence: CASSFGVSYNEQFF. The CDR3 DNA sequence: TGTGCCAGCAGCTTCGGGGTTTCCTACAATGAGCAGTTCTTC. The full variable domain, in which reference TRBV11-2 and TRBJ2-1 provide the parts outside the CDR3, is EAGVAQSPRYKIIEKRQSVAFWCNPISGHATLYWYQQILGQGPKLLIQFQNNGVVDDSQLPKDRFSAERLKGVDSTLKIQPAKLEDSAVYLCASSFGVSYNEQFFGPGTRLTVL.

The chain recombines TRBV20-1 with TRBJ2-3; TRBD2 matches at 8 bases. This CDR3 spans 14 amino acids. J lost 5 bases, V lost 3 bases, and 7 bases had no gene match. Germline CDR1 and CDR2: DFQATT and SNEGSKA (reference sequence). CDR3 sequence: CSARGSGGLDTQYF. Here the CDR3 DNA reads TGCAGTGCTAGGGGGAGCGGGGGCCTAGATACGCAGTATTTT.

This clonotype was observed many times. The chain is built from TRBV11-3 and TRBJ2-1, with D tentatively TRBD2 (5 bases). The J call may be in error: the DNA end matches TRBJ2-5 better. CDR3 length: 13 amino acids. The germline V gene encodes CDR1 SGHNT and CDR2 YENEEA. The CDR3 coding sequence is TGTGCCAGCAGTCGTGACGGGGAAGAGACCCAGTACTTC. Amino acid sequence: CASSRDGEETQYF.

As to this clonotype: Relative to the germline gene, one junction end is altered; a read error may explain this. The gene calls are TRBV20-1 and TRBJ1-5, with unresolved D. The germline CDR1 and CDR2 sequences are DFQATT and SNEGSKA (reference sequence). The CDR3 runs 16 residues. CDR3 in DNA: TGCAGTGCTAGAGATCTACATAGAAATAGCAATCAGCCCCAGCGTTTT. Its translation is CSARDLHRNSNQPQRF.

This clonotype was seen ten or more times. V usage is TRBV11-3 and J usage is TRBJ2-5; weak D call: TRBD2 (6 bases). V was trimmed by 3 bases and J by 5 bases, leaving 13 bases between them. This CDR3 has 14 residues. CDR1 is SGHNT, CDR2 YENEEA, per germline. In DNA, the CDR3 is TGTGCCAGCAGCTTGGGTCGGGCGGGGGAGACCCAGTACTTC. Its translation is CASSLGRAGETQYF.

A few counts support this clonotype. The V gene is TRBV19, the J gene TRBJ1-4; no clear D. V lost 8 bases and J lost 10, with 17 bases in between. Germline CDR1 LNHDA, CDR2 SQIVND (reference sequence). The CDR3 covers 13 residues. Here the CDR3 reads CASHPSTAVKLFF. CDR3 DNA sequence: TGTGCCAGTCACCCTTCCACAGCAGTAAAACTGTTTTTT.

V usage is TRBV7-2 and J usage is TRBJ1-2; no clear D gene. V was cut by 2 bases and J by 6 bases, with 13 bases left in between. The CDR3 loop spans 14 amino acids. The germline V gene encodes CDR1 SGHTA and CDR2 FQGNSA. This CDR3 reads CASSLSFGENGYTF. The CDR3 nucleotides read TGTGCCAGCAGCTTATCCTTCGGGGAAAATGGCTACACCTTC.

The chain carries TRBV30 and TRBJ2-1; TRBD1 matches 7 bases. The CDR3 spans 14 residues. With V trimmed by 4 bases and J by 2 bases, 5 bases remained unmatched. CDR1 GTSNPN and CDR2 SVGIG come from the germline V gene (reference sequence). CDR3 bases: TGTGCCTGGAATGGACAGGACCCCTACAATGAGCAGTTCTTC. Protein sequence: CAWNGQDPYNEQFF.

The V and J genes are TRBV19 and TRBJ1-5; tentatively, D is TRBD1 (6 bases). Germline V gives CDR1 LNHDA, CDR2 SQIVND (reference sequence). The CDR3 spans 13 residues. V shed 10 bases and J shed 4 bases, with 14 bases lying between them. In DNA form, the CDR3 reads TGTGCCACCCAGGACAGAATGAATCAGCCCCAGCATTTT. Protein sequence: CATQDRMNQPQHF. The full variable domain, with the rest looked up from reference TRBV19 and TRBJ1-5, is DGGITQSPKYLFRKEGQNVTLSCEQNLNHDAMYWYRQDPGQGLRLIYYSQIVNDFQKGDIAEGYSVSREKKESFPLTVTSAQKNPTAFYLCATQDRMNQPQHFGDGTRLSIL.

This clonotype was observed at least ten times. The V call is TRBV28, the J call TRBJ1-1; D may be TRBD1 (6 bases). The CDR3 covers 18 residues. CDR1 and CDR2 from the germline V gene are MDHEN and SYDVKM. V was pared by 6 bases and J by 5 bases, with 28 bases between. In DNA, the CDR3 is TGTGCCAGCAGACTGGGGGGGAGGCGGCGGGGGCGGGATACTGAAGCTTTCTTT. This gives the protein CASRLGGRRRGRDTEAFF.

Many counts were recorded for this clonotype. J is TRBJ1-1 and V is TRBV11-3, with a weak D call TRBD1 (6 bases). Germline loops: CDR1 SGHNT, CDR2 YENEEA. Between the trimmed V and J ends, which lost 1 base and 8 bases, there was a span of 14 bases. The CDR3 sequence is 14 residues long. CDR3 amino acids: CASSLGGGPLEAFF. For the CDR3, the DNA is TGTGCCAGCAGCTTAGGGGGGGGGCCCTTAGAAGCTTTCTTT.

The chain is built from TRBV7-9 and TRBJ1-3; D gene uncertain. CDR3 size: 14 residues. Looked up from germline, CDR1 is SEHNR and CDR2 is FQNEAQ (reference sequence). V lost 10 bases and J 0 bases, leaving 13 bases between the germline ends. CDR3 DNA: TGTGCCACATGGGAGGGATTCTCTGGAAACACCATATATTTT. Encoded protein: CATWEGFSGNTIYF. The whole variable domain, filled in from reference TRBV7-9 and TRBJ1-3, reads DTGVSQNPRHKITKRGQNVTFRCDPISEHNRLYWYRQTLGQGPEFLTYFQNEAQLEKSRLLSDRFSAERPKGSFSTLEIQRTEQGDSAMYLCATWEGFSGNTIYFGEGSWLTVV.

This chain uses TRBV3-1 with TRBJ2-6; no firm D call. V lost 0 bases and J lost 2, with 11 bases in between. The germline V gene encodes CDR1 LGHDT and CDR2 YNNKEL (reference sequence). CDR3 length: 17 residues. The CDR3 reads CASSQDYSGAGANVLTF. CDR3 DNA: TGTGCCAGCAGCCAAGATTATTCTGGGGCTGGGGCCAACGTCCTGACTTTC.

This clonotype was observed many times. This chain connects TRBV30 to TRBJ2-7; a weak D match, TRBD1 (5 bases). The CDR3 is made up of 14 amino acids. V lost 4 bases, J lost 2 bases, and 15 bases lay in between. Germline CDR1 reads GTSNPN; CDR2 reads SVGIG (reference sequence). The DNA of the CDR3 is TGTGCCTGGACCTCTTCGGACATAACCTACGAGCAGTACTTC. Its protein is CAWTSSDITYEQYF.

This sequence joins TRBV14 and TRBJ2-7; D is possibly TRBD2 (5 bases). The germline gives CDR1 SGHDN, CDR2 FVKESK. V lost 4 bases and J lost 3, with 10 bases in between. The CDR3 loop spans 13 amino acids. The CDR3: CASSRNRDYEQYF. As DNA, the CDR3 is TGTGCCAGCAGCCGGAATCGGGACTACGAGCAGTACTTC.

This clonotype occurred many times. The J gene is TRBJ2-1, the V gene TRBV3-1; no reliable D call. Germline lookup yields CDR1 LGHDT and CDR2 YNNKEL (reference sequence). This CDR3 contains 15 residues. Trimming took off 1 base at V and 4 bases at J, with 11 bases between the two ends. CDR3: CASSQGHAAYNEQFF. The CDR3 nucleotides read TGTGCCAGCAGCCAAGGACATGCCGCTTACAATGAGCAGTTCTTC.